This passage covers 21 T cell receptor beta chains from one sample sequenced in a study of cytomegalovirus exposure and HLA in healthy donors. PCR amplification relied on 60 Vbeta primers (plus 13 Jbeta primers). TCRdb keeps only in-frame clones here, not all; method: immunoSEQ multiplex PCR. The data show 95,000 to 150,000 clones, roughly 18% seen once. Sequencing was done on a sample of PBMCs. These receptor sequences come from a female donor in good health and CMV-seropositive.

This clone occurred a few times. The genes are TRBV2 and TRBJ2-1; perhaps TRBD2 as D (6 bases). CDR3 size: 13 residues. Germline CDR1 reads SNHLY; CDR2 reads FYNNEI. Trimming took off 5 bases at V and 6 bases at J, with 11 bases between the two ends. This CDR3 reads CASSSGTRNEQFF. The CDR3 DNA follows: TGTGCCAGCAGTTCCGGGACTCGCAATGAGCAGTTCTTC.

V gene TRBV9 combines with J gene TRBJ1-1, with D tentatively TRBD1 (5 bases). The CDR3 spans 15 residues. The germline V and J ends were trimmed by 3 bases and 1 base, with 13 bases remaining between them. Germline-derived CDR1 and CDR2 are SGDLS and YYNGEE. CDR3 DNA: TGTGCCAGCAGCGCCCCCGGGGGGGAGAACACTGAAGCTTTCTTT. Translating gives CASSAPGGENTEAFF.

The J gene is TRBJ1-2, the V gene TRBV6-5; TRBD1 aligns across 7 bases. The V gene end was trimmed by 4 bases and the J gene end by 8 bases; junction bases not matched to a gene: 13. The CDR3 spans 15 residues. Germline CDR1 MNHEY, CDR2 SVGAGI. CDR3 residues: CASSSLPTGELGYTF. The CDR3 DNA reads as TGTGCCAGCAGTTCTCTTCCCACAGGGGAGCTCGGCTACACCTTC.

The genes are TRBV28 and TRBJ2-2; D uncertain. V gave up 1 base and J gave up 5 bases, with 11 bases separating them. The CDR3 consists of 15 residues. The V gene's germline CDR1 is MDHEN and CDR2 SYDVKM. CDR3 protein: CASSLLASGTGELFF. The CDR3 DNA is TGTGCCAGCAGTTTATTAGCCAGTGGGACCGGGGAGCTGTTTTTT.

The chain is built from TRBV4-3 and TRBJ2-3; D is possibly TRBD1 (6 bases). Germline CDR1 reads LGHNA; CDR2 reads YSLEER. The CDR3 totals 14 residues. Trimming took off 4 bases at V and 0 bases at J, with 8 bases between the two ends. CDR3 protein: CASSRQGSTDTQYF. CDR3 DNA: TGCGCCAGCAGCCGTCAGGGGAGCACAGATACGCAGTATTTT.

The chain employs TRBV27 and TRBJ2-7, with 8 bases fitting TRBD2. With V trimmed by 3 bases and J by 5 bases, 6 bases remained unmatched. From germline, CDR1 is MNHEY and CDR2 SMNVEV (reference sequence). The CDR3 is 14 amino acids. The CDR3 DNA reads TGTGCCAGCAGTTTGCGGGGGGCGCGAGACGAGCAGTACTTC. It yields the protein CASSLRGARDEQYF.

V is TRBV7-9 and J is TRBJ1-2, with TRBD1 matching over 9 bases. There are 14 residues in the CDR3. V lost 5 bases to trimming and J lost 4 bases; unmatched junction nucleotides: 5. Germline V lookup: CDR1 SEHNR, CDR2 FQNEAQ (reference sequence). Written as DNA, the CDR3 is TGTGCCAGCAGCGGGACAGGGACCATCTATGGCTACACCTTC. This encodes CASSGTGTIYGYTF. Complete variable domain (other parts from reference TRBV7-9 and TRBJ1-2): DTGVSQNPRHKITKRGQNVTFRCDPISEHNRLYWYRQTLGQGPEFLTYFQNEAQLEKSRLLSDRFSAERPKGSFSTLEIQRTEQGDSAMYLCASSGTGTIYGYTFGSGTRLTVV.

The chain employs TRBV9 and TRBJ1-1; 12 nucleotides match TRBD1. V was clipped by 0 bases and J by 3 bases; unmatched bases: 6. The germline V gene has CDR1 SGDLS and CDR2 YYNGEE. There are 17 residues in the CDR3. The CDR3 is CASSVVGQGAGDTEAFF. DNA of the CDR3: TGTGCCAGCAGCGTAGTGGGACAGGGGGCTGGGGACACTGAAGCTTTCTTT.

The chain employs TRBV19 and TRBJ1-1, with 10 bases fitting TRBD1. CDR1 is LNHDA, CDR2 SQIVND, per germline (reference sequence). J lost 5 bases, V lost 3 bases, and 9 bases had no gene match. The CDR3 runs to 16 residues. The CDR3 spells CASSIPGTGESTEAFF. The CDR3 region has the DNA TGTGCCAGTAGTATCCCCGGGACAGGGGAATCTACTGAAGCTTTCTTT.

In the case of this clone: The junction differs from germline at one of its ends, possibly a read error. The chain employs TRBV5-6 and TRBJ1-1, with 7 bases lining up with TRBD1. Looked up from germline, CDR1 is SGHDT and CDR2 is YYEEEE. CDR3 size: 16 residues. CDR3 amino acids: CASNLELTGSVAEAFF. CDR3 sequence (DNA): TGTGCCAGCAACTTGGAATTGACAGGGTCGGTTGCTGAAGCTTTCTTT.

The chain couples TRBV20-1 to TRBJ2-3; possibly TRBD2 for D (5 bases). CDR1 DFQATT and CDR2 SNEGSKA come from the germline V gene (reference sequence). The CDR3 runs to 11 residues. V lost 2 bases, J lost 10 bases, and 10 bases lay in between. The CDR3 loop reads CSARLAGAQYF. The CDR3 DNA sequence: TGCAGTGCTAGACTAGCTGGGGCGCAGTATTTT.

The CDR3 bases are TGTGCCAGCAGCCCCACGCGGAGGACCTACAATGAGCAGTTCTTC. This sequence encodes CASSPTRRTYNEQFF. The chain carries TRBV9 and TRBJ2-1, with D maybe TRBD2 (5 bases). This CDR3 has 15 amino acids. The V and J ends lost 4 bases and 2 bases respectively, with 13 bases between them. CDR1 and CDR2 from the germline V gene are SGDLS and YYNGEE.

This clone has only a few counts. The chain combines TRBV5-4 with TRBJ1-1; D might be TRBD1 (5 bases). V lost 4 bases, J lost 1 base, and 14 bases lay in between. The germline V gene encodes CDR1 SGHNT and CDR2 YYREEE (reference sequence). The CDR3 totals 15 residues. CDR3 in amino acids: CASSLGGVGNTEAFF. CDR3 in DNA: TGTGCCAGCAGCCTGGGGGGGGTGGGGAACACTGAAGCTTTCTTT.

This chain links TRBV4-2 with TRBJ2-3; 8 bases agree with TRBD2. This CDR3 contains 21 residues. Losses at the gene ends were 1 base for V and 3 bases for J; bases not matched to a gene: 21. Germline V CDR1 and CDR2: LGHNA, YNFKEQ. The DNA of the CDR3 is TGTGCCAGCAGCCAAGTCGGGGCGGGGGGCCCGAGCGGAGTAGGTACAGATACGCAGTATTTT. Translating gives CASSQVGAGGPSGVGTDTQYF.

This sequence joins TRBV9 and TRBJ2-5; perhaps TRBD1 as D (6 bases). Germline V gives CDR1 SGDLS, CDR2 YYNGEE. Trimming left V 7 bases short and J 0 bases short, with 10 bases between. CDR3 length: 13 residues. In nucleotides, the CDR3 is TGTGCCAGCGCGAACAGGGACCAAGAGACCCAGTACTTC. Translated: CASANRDQETQYF.

The gene calls are TRBV7-2 and TRBJ2-7; weak D call: TRBD2 (6 bases). The CDR3 loop spans 13 amino acids. CDR1 and CDR2 (germline): SGHTA, FQGNSA. The germline V and J ends were trimmed by 5 bases and 7 bases, with 15 bases remaining between them. In DNA form, the CDR3 reads TGTGCCAGCAGCCCCGACCCCGCGGGGGAGCAGTACTTC. Translated: CASSPDPAGEQYF.

The chain couples TRBV4-1 to TRBJ1-5; D unresolved. Germline V gene lookup returns CDR1 MGHRA and CDR2 YSYEKL. This CDR3 is 13 amino acids long. With 3 bases removed from V and 4 bases from J, the gap between germline ends came to 7 bases. In DNA form, the CDR3 reads TGCGCCAGCAGCCAGGGGAGTAATCAGCCCCAGCATTTT. Translated: CASSQGSNQPQHF.

The rearrangement uses TRBV19 and TRBJ1-1; unclear D gene. The germline V and J ends were trimmed by 2 bases and 1 base, with 14 bases remaining between them. This CDR3 comprises 16 residues. Germline values: CDR1 LNHDA, CDR2 SQIVND (reference sequence). The CDR3 region has the DNA TGTGCCAGTAGTATATACAGCCGGCCTCCGAACACTGAAGCTTTCTTT. It is translated as CASSIYSRPPNTEAFF.

This clone has more than one count but fewer than ten. V and J are TRBV6-5 and TRBJ1-2; the D gene is possibly TRBD1 (5 bases). Germline CDR1 reads MNHEY; CDR2 reads SVGAGI. V was trimmed by 4 bases and J by 6 bases, leaving 15 bases between them. The CDR3 is 14 amino acids. CDR3 amino acids: CASSSQGRLNGYTF. CDR3 nucleotides: TGTGCCAGCAGTTCTCAGGGCAGGCTGAATGGCTACACCTTC.

This chain joins TRBV7-2 and TRBJ2-7; D perhaps matches TRBD2 (5 bases). Germline V gene lookup returns CDR1 SGHTA and CDR2 FQGNSA. The CDR3 contains 12 residues. V was trimmed by 5 bases and J by 2 bases, leaving 7 bases between them. CDR3 loop: CASSLGAYEQYF. As DNA, the CDR3 is TGTGCCAGCAGCCTCGGGGCCTACGAGCAGTACTTC.

This clone was found a few times. The chain couples TRBV5-1 to TRBJ2-7; 7 bases agree with TRBD2. Losses at the gene ends were 4 bases for V and 1 base for J; bases not matched to a gene: 11. The germline CDR1 and CDR2 sequences are SGHRS and YFSETQ. The CDR3 contains 16 residues. The DNA for the CDR3 is TGCGCCAGCAGCGCGGGCTACGGGAGGAGTTCCTACGAGCAGTACTTC. Translation gives CASSAGYGRSSYEQYF.